The rows below give T cell receptor beta chains drawn from one sample of a study of control samples from healthy donors and cancer patients. Repertoires were generated with immunoSEQ multiplex PCR, while TCRdb's copy carries only in-frame clones and drops some. The table includes about 50,000 clones, roughly nine tenths detected once. Sequencing was performed on PBMCs. The receptors shown here come from a man aged 25 to 40 with colorectal cancer. Both conserved end residues are part of each CDR3. A D gene is named only where the DNA matches it firmly. Size is stated for part of the rows, as once, few or many counts, or as a class when the clone is expanded.

abundance: .
v_gene: TRBV20-1
d_gene: TRBD2
j_gene: TRBJ2-3
CDR3nt: TGCAGTGCTACTGATGTAGCGGGGGTGCCAGATACGCAGTATTTT
CDR3aa: CSATDVAGVPDTQYF

abundance: .
v_gene: TRBV5-6
d_gene: .
j_gene: TRBJ2-2
CDR3nt: TGTGCCAGCAGCACCCCTGGTTCGGCCGGGGAGCTGTTTTTT
CDR3aa: CASSTPGSAGELFF

abundance: .
v_gene: TRBV24-1
d_gene: .
j_gene: TRBJ2-3
CDR3nt: TGTGCCACCAGTGATCCTTCCGGGTCGGGGATAGATACGCAGTATTTT
CDR3aa: CATSDPSGSGIDTQYF

abundance: .
v_gene: TRBV6-5
d_gene: TRBD1
j_gene: TRBJ2-2
CDR3nt: TGTGCCAGCAGCGGGACAGGTAACACCGGGGAGCTGTTTTTT
CDR3aa: CASSGTGNTGELFF

abundance: .
v_gene: TRBV7-9
d_gene: .
j_gene: TRBJ1-4
CDR3nt: TGTGCCAGCAGTCCGGGAGGGGAAAAACTGTTTTTT
CDR3aa: CASSPGGEKLFF

abundance: .
v_gene: TRBV11-2
d_gene: TRBD1
j_gene: TRBJ2-7
CDR3nt: TGTGCCAGCACCCTGGGGACAGGAGATTACGAGCAGTACTTC
CDR3aa: CASTLGTGDYEQYF

abundance: .
v_gene: TRBV6-6
d_gene: TRBD1
j_gene: TRBJ1-4
CDR3nt: TGTGCCAGCAGAATCGACAGGGACGGAACTAATGAAAAACTGTTTTTT
CDR3aa: CASRIDRDGTNEKLFF

abundance: .
v_gene: TRBV19
d_gene: .
j_gene: TRBJ2-2
CDR3nt: TGTGCCAGTAGTTCCCTCTCTACGGCCGGGGAGCTGTTTTTT
CDR3aa: CASSSLSTAGELFF

abundance: few
v_gene: TRBV11-2
d_gene: .
j_gene: TRBJ1-2
CDR3nt: TGTGCCAGCAGGGTACCGGTGGGCATAGTTATGCATGGCTACACCTTC
CDR3aa: CASRVPVGIVMHGYTF

abundance: .
v_gene: TRBV6-1
d_gene: .
j_gene: TRBJ1-5
CDR3nt: TGTGCCAGCAGTGAAGGCCCGGAAATAGGGCAGCCCCAGCATTTT
CDR3aa: CASSEGPEIGQPQHF

abundance: .
v_gene: TRBV5-1
d_gene: .
j_gene: TRBJ1-3
CDR3nt: TGCGCCAGCAGCTTAAGATCGGGGGATGGAAACACCATATATTTT
CDR3aa: CASSLRSGDGNTIYF

abundance: .
v_gene: TRBV4-3
d_gene: TRBD1
j_gene: TRBJ1-2
CDR3nt: TGCGCCAGCAGCCTAATAAGACAGGGGACCTATGGCTACACCTTC
CDR3aa: CASSLIRQGTYGYTF

abundance: .
v_gene: TRBV6-5
d_gene: .
j_gene: TRBJ2-7
CDR3nt: TGTGCCAGCAGTTCCACACCCTGGCTATGGGAGCAGTACTTC
CDR3aa: CASSSTPWLWEQYF

abundance: .
v_gene: TRBV9
d_gene: TRBD2
j_gene: TRBJ2-1
CDR3nt: TGTGCCAGCAGCGTAGGACTAGCGGGGGGCATTTCGAGCTCCTACAATGAGCAGTTCTTC
CDR3aa: CASSVGLAGGISSSYNEQFF

abundance: .
v_gene: TRBV19
d_gene: TRBD2
j_gene: TRBJ2-1
CDR3nt: TGTGCCAGTAGTACGGGGGGTGGCTACAATGAGCAGTTCTTC
CDR3aa: CASSTGGGYNEQFF

abundance: .
v_gene: TRBV2
d_gene: .
j_gene: TRBJ2-3
CDR3nt: TGTGCCAGCAGTGAAACAGGATCTAGCACAGATACGCAGTATTTT
CDR3aa: CASSETGSSTDTQYF

abundance: .
v_gene: TRBV6-5
d_gene: TRBD2
j_gene: TRBJ2-1
CDR3nt: TGTGCCAGCAGTTACGGAGCGGGGGAAGAGCAGTTCTTC
CDR3aa: CASSYGAGEEQFF

abundance: .
v_gene: TRBV5-1
d_gene: .
j_gene: TRBJ2-7
CDR3nt: TGCGCCAGCAGCTTGGAAACAGGGTTAAGCTCCTACGAGCAGTACTTC
CDR3aa: CASSLETGLSSYEQYF

abundance: .
v_gene: TRBV6-2/TRBV6-3
d_gene: .
j_gene: TRBJ1-2
CDR3nt: TGTGCCAGCAGTTACTCGGCTTTCTATGGCTACACCTTC
CDR3aa: CASSYSAFYGYTF

abundance: .
v_gene: TRBV24-1
d_gene: .
j_gene: TRBJ2-1
CDR3nt: TGTGCCACCAGTGCCCCCCAAACTAGCCGTTACAATGAGCAGTTCTTC
CDR3aa: CATSAPQTSRYNEQFF

abundance: .
v_gene: TRBV5-4
d_gene: TRBD1
j_gene: TRBJ2-7
CDR3nt: TGTGCCAGCAGCCTGTCGACAGGGGCGTCCTACGAGCAGTACTTC
CDR3aa: CASSLSTGASYEQYF

abundance: .
v_gene: TRBV25-1
d_gene: .
j_gene: TRBJ1-1
CDR3nt: TGTGCCAGCAGTGACGGTTCGGGCACTGAAGCTTTCTTT
CDR3aa: CASSDGSGTEAFF

abundance: .
v_gene: TRBV29-1
d_gene: .
j_gene: TRBJ1-2
CDR3nt: TGCAGCGTTGATCGCGCAGACACTAACTATGGCTACACCTTC
CDR3aa: CSVDRADTNYGYTF

abundance: .
v_gene: TRBV30
d_gene: TRBD1
j_gene: TRBJ1-1
CDR3nt: TGTGCCTGGTATGACAGGGTGAACACTGAAGCTTTCTTT
CDR3aa: CAWYDRVNTEAFF

abundance: .
v_gene: TRBV6-5
d_gene: .
j_gene: TRBJ1-1
CDR3nt: TGTGCCAGCAGTCCCGGGGAGAACACTGAAGCTTTCTTT
CDR3aa: CASSPGENTEAFF

abundance: .
v_gene: TRBV5-6
d_gene: .
j_gene: TRBJ2-5
CDR3nt: TGTGCCAGCAGACCGGCCCGAGGGGAGACCCAGTACTTC
CDR3aa: CASRPARGETQYF

abundance: .
v_gene: TRBV3-1/TRBV3-2
d_gene: .
j_gene: TRBJ1-1
CDR3nt: TGTGCCAGCAGCCAAGTTCTCGGGGGCGTTGAAGCTTTCTTT
CDR3aa: CASSQVLGGVEAFF

abundance: .
v_gene: TRBV5-1
d_gene: TRBD2
j_gene: TRBJ2-1
CDR3nt: TGCGCCAGCAGGGCTAGCGGGGTTAGACTGTACAATGAGCAGTTCTTC
CDR3aa: CASRASGVRLYNEQFF

abundance: .
v_gene: TRBV5-1
d_gene: .
j_gene: TRBJ1-1
CDR3nt: TGCGCCAGCAGCTTGAGGGATCTCGACACTGAAGCTTTCTTT
CDR3aa: CASSLRDLDTEAFF

abundance: .
v_gene: TRBV19
d_gene: .
j_gene: TRBJ2-7
CDR3nt: TGTGCCAGTAGTGACAGGACCCCCTACGAGCAGTACTTC
CDR3aa: CASSDRTPYEQYF

abundance: once
v_gene: TRBV6-5
d_gene: .
j_gene: TRBJ2-1
CDR3nt: TGTGCCAGCAGTTCCGAACCCATGGGAAATGAGCAGTTCTTC
CDR3aa: CASSSEPMGNEQFF

abundance: .
v_gene: TRBV6-5
d_gene: .
j_gene: TRBJ1-2
CDR3nt: TGTGCCAGCAGGCCCGGGACAAGCTATGGCTACACCTTC
CDR3aa: CASRPGTSYGYTF

abundance: .
v_gene: TRBV5-1
d_gene: .
j_gene: TRBJ1-2
CDR3nt: TGCGCCAGCAGCTTCAGCGGGCTAGATGATGGCTACACCTTC
CDR3aa: CASSFSGLDDGYTF

abundance: .
v_gene: TRBV7-6
d_gene: .
j_gene: TRBJ2-5
CDR3nt: TGTGCCAGCAGCTTAGATACGGGAACCCAAGAGACCCAGTACTTC
CDR3aa: CASSLDTGTQETQYF

abundance: few
v_gene: TRBV18
d_gene: .
j_gene: TRBJ1-6
CDR3nt: TGTGCCAGCTCACCACGGTCCCCTGATCAGGGGAATTCACCCCTCCACTTT
CDR3aa: CASSPRSPDQGNSPLHF

abundance: once
v_gene: TRBV19
d_gene: TRBD1
j_gene: TRBJ1-3
CDR3nt: TGTGCCAGTAGAGGCGCGGGACAGGGATTGAGAAACACCATATATTTT
CDR3aa: CASRGAGQGLRNTIYF

abundance: few
v_gene: TRBV28
d_gene: TRBD1
j_gene: TRBJ1-5
CDR3nt: TGTGCCAGCAGTGTGGGACAGGGGGGCCAGCCCCAGCATTTT
CDR3aa: CASSVGQGGQPQHF